This T cell receptor (beta chain) was identified in a study of neurological immune-mediated disorders. Findings and limits, study-wide: A possible signature was seen in one related-CDR3 cluster, into which phylogenetic grouping placed the repertoires of 18 of 34 multiple sclerosis patients. No CDR3 amino acid sequences recurred among expanded clones across subjects, suggesting private repertoires in all groups.

The method for making cDNA was 5'RACE, and it used 10-nucleotide random UMIs. MiXCR, applied by TCRdb to the 5' RACE reads, yields one record per CDR3 protein. The profile shows about 48,000 distinct CDR3 sequences, more than 5% of them singletons. The CDR3 consists of 15 residues. Looked up from germline, CDR1 is MNHEY and CDR2 is SVGAGI. This clonotype was counted ten times or more. Antigen: not known. At one end, the junction sequence differs from germline, possibly due to a read error. The sequencing input was CD4+ T cells from blood. The sequence derives from a young woman with multiple sclerosis. The rearrangement links TRBV6-5 to TRBJ2-3; tentative D call: TRBD2 (7 bases). Written as DNA, the CDR3 is TGCGCTATCGGTGTCGGCGGGGGCGTTCCAGATACGCAGTATTTT. Encoded protein: CAIGVGGGVPDTQYF.